This TCR beta chain emerged from a study of patients and donors after allogeneic stem cell transplantation (dated by TCRdb to the early 2020s). The CDR3 spans 15 residues, from the cysteine through the phenylalanine. CDR3 DNA only is kept here, 45 bases in frame from base 1. Trimming at the junction amounts to 1 base on V and 4 bases on J, and the germline ends lie 14 bases apart. The germline V gene gives CDR1 as SGDLS and CDR2 as YYNGEE. Libraries were made using RT-PCR. Sequencing relied on a NextSeq 550. The public sequencing data were trimmed at Q25 with fastp and processed into clonotypes with MiXCR by TCRdb, which kept only in-frame beta chains. Every distinct CDR3 protein forms one entry, paired with its most common genes and DNA. A total of approximately 200,000 distinct CDR3 sequences appear in this sample, 35% to 50% of them only once. The top ten hold about 35% of the sample. Comments on this clonotype: No cognate antigen has been identified for it. Within one base of it there is no much larger clone, and no base qualities were kept.

The V and J genes are TRBV9 and TRBJ1-2; a confident D gene designation cannot be given. What was sequenced was blood, either unsorted or a sorted T cell fraction (not recorded which). This TCR derives from a human donor who was either an allogeneic HSCT recipient or a stem cell or donor lymphocyte infusion donor (not recorded which). It is not recorded whose cells these are; they may come from a transplant donor. CDR3 loop: CASSVSGGSGYGYTF. The DNA reads TGTGCCAGCAGCGTAAGCGGAGGTTCCGGCTATGGCTACACCTTC.